The 9 T cell receptor beta chains given below trace back to one sample, sequenced in a study of blood T cell repertoires in COVID-19. Some clones are missing from TCRdb's copy, which holds only in-frame ones; the method was immunoSEQ multiplex PCR. The data contain 60,000 or so clones, around 90% of them seen just once; the ten biggest clones take up approximately 8%. The sequenced sample consisted of peripheral blood. The receptor set was obtained from a human donor with active COVID-19. The donor label of this sample is uncertain.

The chain links TRBV7-9 to TRBJ1-1, with D tentatively TRBD1 (6 bases). The CDR3 extends over 12 amino acids. V gave up 8 bases and J gave up 4 bases, with 11 bases separating them. Germline loops: CDR1 SEHNR, CDR2 FQNEAQ (reference sequence). CDR3 loop: CASGGSGTEAFF. CDR3 nucleotides: TGTGCCAGCGGGGGCTCGGGCACTGAAGCTTTCTTT.

In its sample, this clone was seen once. This chain joins TRBV4-1 and TRBJ2-2; 12 bases match TRBD2. Germline-derived CDR1 and CDR2 are MGHRA and YSYEKL. V gave up 5 bases and J gave up 0 bases; unmatched junction bases: 4. The CDR3 is made up of 17 amino acids. Here the CDR3 DNA reads TGCGCCAGCAGCGTGCGGACTAGCGGGGCGAACACCGGGGAGCTGTTTTTT. Protein product: CASSVRTSGANTGELFF.

This clone was seen just once. This CDR3 reads CASRLTGEETQYF. DNA for the CDR3: TGTGCCAGCAGACTAACCGGGGAGGAGACCCAGTACTTC. The V and J genes are TRBV12-3 or TRBV12-4 and TRBJ2-5, with D possibly being TRBD2 (5 bases). Deletions cut 6 bases from V and 5 bases from J, with 13 bases between. The CDR3 spans 13 residues.

This chain joins TRBV28 and TRBJ1-1; D remains ambiguous. The CDR3 extends over 13 amino acids. Germline values: CDR1 MDHEN, CDR2 SYDVKM. Trimming pared 3 bases from V and 9 bases from J, leaving 14 bases between. This CDR3 is CASSLGGKPKAFF. In DNA, the CDR3 is TGTGCCAGCAGTTTGGGAGGTAAACCGAAAGCTTTCTTT.

This clone occurred a few times. V is TRBV28 and J is TRBJ2-7, with D possibly being TRBD2 (5 bases). The CDR3 contains 18 residues. The V gene lost 4 bases and the J gene lost 0 bases, with 22 bases spanning the gap. CDR1 is MDHEN and CDR2 is SYDVKM in the germline V gene. The CDR3 sequence: CASSSRVLAILVSYEQYF. The DNA of the CDR3 is TGTGCCAGCAGTTCTAGAGTATTAGCGATCCTTGTCTCCTACGAGCAGTACTTC.

This chain uses TRBV6-1 with TRBJ1-5, with D tentatively TRBD1 (6 bases). Germline V gives CDR1 MNHNS, CDR2 SASEGT. This CDR3 is 11 amino acids long. Between the trimmed V and J ends, which lost 3 bases and 11 bases, there was a span of 8 bases. The chain's CDR3 is CASSDRQAQHF. CDR3 DNA: TGTGCCAGCAGTGACCGACAGGCCCAGCATTTT.

The gene calls are TRBV3-1 (or the pseudogene TRBV3-2) and TRBJ1-2; no reliable D call. CDR3 length equals 13 residues. In germline, CDR1 is LGHDT, CDR2 YNNKEL (reference sequence). The V end lost 2 bases, the J end lost 3 bases, and 7 bases lay between the germline ends. The CDR3: CASSQQAHYGYTF. The CDR3 region has the DNA TGTGCCAGCAGCCAACAGGCCCACTATGGCTACACCTTC.

This chain connects TRBV28 to TRBJ1-2, with D possibly being TRBD1 (5 bases). Per germline, CDR1 MDHEN and CDR2 SYDVKM. The V gene lost 2 bases and the J gene lost 3 bases, with 13 bases spanning the gap. The CDR3 loop spans 15 amino acids. The CDR3 sequence: CASSLNPGSDYGYTF. The CDR3 region has the DNA TGTGCCAGCAGTTTAAACCCAGGGTCAGACTATGGCTACACCTTC.

This clone has a single count. This CDR3 is CASSQVAGYEQYF. DNA for the CDR3: TGTGCCAGCAGCCAAGTTGCGGGGTACGAGCAGTACTTC. The V and J genes are TRBV3-1 (or the pseudogene TRBV3-2) and TRBJ2-7; D might be TRBD2 (6 bases). Germline V gives CDR1 LGHDT, CDR2 YNNKEL (reference sequence). This CDR3 contains 13 residues. Between the trimmed V and J ends, which lost 1 base and 4 bases, there was a span of 8 bases.